Below, one TCR beta chain is given with its context. CDR3 length equals 15 residues. V shed 8 bases, J shed 4 bases, and the junction held 10 bases outside the gene matches. Germline V gene lookup returns CDR1 WSHSY and CDR2 SAAADI. This record belongs to a study of brain T cells in children with intractable seizures. The sample's time point: blood from clinic visit 5 months post-surgery; TSC patient then seizure free. Using immunoSEQ multiplex PCR, the repertoire was profiled, and TCRdb retains in-frame clones only, with some absent. The table shows a few hundred thousand clones, with over 90% occurring only once.

Sample: peripheral blood, taken approximately 5 months after surgery. This clonotype was sampled from a boy less than two years old with tuberous sclerosis and intractable seizures. The V and J genes are TRBV10-2 and TRBJ1-5; 8 nucleotides agree with TRBD1. The CDR3 region is CASGIGQGVNQPQHF. The CDR3 DNA reads as TGCGCCAGCGGGATCGGACAGGGAGTAAATCAGCCCCAGCATTTT.